This TCR beta chain derives from a study of shared clonotypes between healthy human individuals. This CDR3 comprises 14 residues. Germline loops: CDR1 MDHEN, CDR2 SYDVKM. The junction had 0 bases not matched to a gene; V was cut back by 3 bases and J by 2 bases. As processed by the authors: Filtering differed, since immunoSEQ gave only junction sequences and no quality scores. Clones were sequenced by immunoSEQ multiplex PCR, and TCRdb holds only the in-frame ones, with some missing. That table gives V, J and clone size, and the DNA gave D and trimming. Here the sample spans about 1 million clones, about 75% being singletons. Overall study results and limits: Generation probabilities of non-shared clonotypes were lower (relative to those shared by all four donors).

The study enrolled healthy HIV-negative adults without recent acute infections or vaccinations as donors. This clone occurred a few times. Its cognate antigen is unknown. This same CDR3 is encoded by further DNA sequences in the sample. V gene TRBV28 combines with J gene TRBJ1-5; 8 positions match TRBD1. This TCR derives from a man younger than 35 in good health. Sequencing was carried out using memory CD4+ T cells sorted from blood. Subset described: CD45RA-negative fraction. In nucleotides, the CDR3 is TGTGCCAGCAGTTTGACAGGGGGCAATCAGCCCCAGCATTTT. Protein sequence: CASSLTGGNQPQHF.